Sequencing of this T cell receptor (beta chain) was carried out in a study of blood T cells in healthy people across ages. Through a sample-barcoded 5' primer and a J-beta primer mix, a second PCR was run for about 6 to 11 cycles. TCRdb re-called the 5' RACE reads through MiXCR, storing one row per CDR3 protein. Of under 1,100,000 distinct CDR3 sequences listed, about 25% are singletons. The CDR3 contains 16 residues. Germline V lookup: CDR1 SEHNR, CDR2 FQNEAQ (reference sequence). Deletions cut 3 bases from V and 2 bases from J, with 14 bases between. The data were also submitted as part of a second study, on T cells of mothers and their children.

The J gene is TRBJ2-1, the V gene TRBV7-9; TRBD2 is a possible D gene (5 bases). The sequenced sample was blood. This receptor was obtained from a girl between 2 and 10 years old in good health. This CDR3 is CASSFDGGQTYNEQFF. CDR3 nucleotides: TGTGCCAGCAGCTTTGACGGCGGGCAGACCTACAATGAGCAGTTCTTC.